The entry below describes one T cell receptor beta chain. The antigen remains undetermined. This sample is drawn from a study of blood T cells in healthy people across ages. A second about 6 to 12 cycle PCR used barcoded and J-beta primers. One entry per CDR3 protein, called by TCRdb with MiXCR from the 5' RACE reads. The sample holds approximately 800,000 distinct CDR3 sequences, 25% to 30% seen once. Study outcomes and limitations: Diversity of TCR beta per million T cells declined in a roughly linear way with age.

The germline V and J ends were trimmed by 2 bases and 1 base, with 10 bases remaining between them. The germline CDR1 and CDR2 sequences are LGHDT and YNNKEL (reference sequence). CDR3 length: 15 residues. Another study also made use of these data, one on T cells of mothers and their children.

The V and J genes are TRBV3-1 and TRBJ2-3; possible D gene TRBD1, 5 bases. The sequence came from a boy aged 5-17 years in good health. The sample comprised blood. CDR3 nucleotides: TGTGCCAGCAGCCAAATGGAAGGGGGCACAGATACGCAGTATTTT. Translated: CASSQMEGGTDTQYF.